These 25 T cell receptor beta chains were all obtained from the same sample, sequenced in a study of early T cells in non-severe SARS-CoV-2 infection. TCRdb redid the calling of the 5' RACE reads with MiXCR, one entry per CDR3 protein. The sample includes some 87,000 distinct CDR3 sequences, about 13% of them seen just once. The sequencing input was whole blood. The source of these receptors is an adult who was a healthcare worker with PCR-confirmed SARS-CoV-2 infection or an uninfected control (not recorded which).

Comments on this clonotype: A clone one base away is much larger, so this may be a read error. The chain has TRBV7-2 and TRBJ1-1; no firm D call. Trimming took off 2 bases at V and 1 base at J, with 5 bases between the two ends. Germline lookup yields CDR1 SGHTA and CDR2 FQGNSA. The CDR3 runs 13 residues. CDR3 DNA: TGTGCCAGCAGCTTAAGGAGGAACACTGAAGCTTTCTTT. Translating it yields CASSLRRNTEAFF.

In its sample, this clonotype was seen many times. This rearrangement joins TRBV6-6 to TRBJ2-1; TRBD1 matches at 7 bases. The germline V gene encodes CDR1 MNHNY and CDR2 SVGAGI (reference sequence). Trimming cost V 6 bases and J 4 bases; bases outside gene matches: 12. CDR3 size: 16 residues. CDR3 residues: CASRAAGTVTYNEQFF. The CDR3 nucleotides read TGTGCCAGCAGAGCGGCCGGGACAGTAACTTACAATGAGCAGTTCTTC.

This clonotype was seen a handful of times. The rearrangement links TRBV7-9 to TRBJ2-6; D gene unclear. Germline V gene sequence: CDR1 SEHNR, CDR2 FQNEAQ (reference sequence). V was pared by 3 bases and J by 0 bases, with 30 bases between. This CDR3 is 23 amino acids long. The CDR3 sequence is CASSFSPGQAHRVRNSGANVLTF. The DNA of the CDR3 is TGTGCCAGCAGCTTTAGCCCCGGGCAGGCTCATCGCGTGAGGAACTCTGGGGCCAACGTCCTGACTTTC. The full variable domain, its missing parts supplied by reference TRBV7-9 and TRBJ2-6, is DTGVSQNPRHKITKRGQNVTFRCDPISEHNRLYWYRQTLGQGPEFLTYFQNEAQLEKSRLLSDRFSAERPKGSFSTLEIQRTEQGDSAMYLCASSFSPGQAHRVRNSGANVLTFGAGSRLTVL.

This clonotype was picked up many times. The chain links TRBV5-1 to TRBJ2-3; possibly TRBD1 for D (5 bases). Germline lookup yields CDR1 SGHRS and CDR2 YFSETQ. The V gene lost 4 bases and the J gene lost 0 bases, with 18 bases spanning the gap. This CDR3 spans 17 amino acids. This CDR3 is CASSPQGPTISTDTQYF. CDR3 DNA sequence: TGCGCCAGCAGCCCCCAGGGCCCCACCATAAGCACAGATACGCAGTATTTT.

The chain combines TRBV30 with TRBJ2-3; 10 nucleotides match TRBD2. The V gene's germline CDR1 is GTSNPN and CDR2 SVGIG (reference sequence). The CDR3 is made up of 15 amino acids. With 0 bases clipped from V and 6 bases from J, the junction kept 6 bases outside the gene matches. In DNA, the CDR3 is TGTGCCTGGAGTGTACTAGCGGGGTTGAACGATACGCAGTATTTT. Translating gives CAWSVLAGLNDTQYF.

This chain connects TRBV7-9 to TRBJ1-1; D not certain. This CDR3 contains 18 residues. V lost 1 base and J 3 bases, leaving 21 bases between the germline ends. Germline loops: CDR1 SEHNR, CDR2 FQNEAQ (reference sequence). The CDR3 sequence: CASSLVLGLRFLDTEAFF. The CDR3 nucleotides read TGTGCCAGCAGCTTAGTGTTGGGGTTAAGGTTTTTAGACACTGAAGCTTTCTTT.

V gene TRBV5-5 combines with J gene TRBJ2-1; D not resolved. The CDR3 is 11 residues long. The germline CDR1 and CDR2 sequences are SGHKS and YYEKEE (reference sequence). Trimming left V 0 bases short and J 8 bases short, with 3 bases between. The CDR3 nucleotides are TGTGCCAGCAGCTTGGTAGATGAGCAGTTCTTC. It translates to CASSLVDEQFF.

The rearrangement links TRBV10-1 to TRBJ2-2; D is uncertain. The germline V gene encodes CDR1 WNHNN and CDR2 SYGVQD (reference sequence). This CDR3 has 15 amino acids. Trimming took 3 bases from V and 5 from J, leaving 13 bases between them. CDR3 bases: TGCGCCAGCAGTGACAGGATGGGTGGTACCGGGGAGCTGTTTTTT. Its translation is CASSDRMGGTGELFF.

The CDR3 protein is CASSQEGTGLYEQYF. CDR3 nucleotides: TGTGCCAGCAGCCAAGAGGGGACAGGTCTCTACGAGCAGTACTTC. This chain connects TRBV3-1 to TRBJ2-7, with 8 bases fitting TRBD1. The CDR3 covers 15 residues. With V trimmed by 0 bases and J by 3 bases, 4 bases remained unmatched. Per germline, CDR1 LGHDT and CDR2 YNNKEL (reference sequence).

At least ten counts were recorded for this clonotype. V is TRBV11-3 and J is TRBJ2-1; 7 nucleotides align to TRBD1. The CDR3 totals 16 residues. Germline CDR1 reads SGHNT; CDR2 reads YENEEA. V lost 4 bases, J lost 4 bases, and 10 bases stayed unmatched. CDR3 bases: TGTGCCAGCAGCTCCCGCCGGGACAGACCTTACAATGAGCAGTTCTTC. Translated: CASSSRRDRPYNEQFF.

This clonotype occurred many times. The chain recombines TRBV7-3 with TRBJ2-3; D may match TRBD1 or TRBD2 (6 bases each). Between the trimmed V and J ends, which lost 5 bases and 1 base, there was a span of 19 bases. Germline CDR1 SGHTA, CDR2 FQGTGA. The CDR3 runs 17 residues. The CDR3: CASSILRGAGGTDTQYF. For the CDR3, the DNA is TGTGCCAGCAGCATACTAAGGGGGGCTGGCGGCACAGATACGCAGTATTTT.

The chain is built from TRBV29-1 and TRBJ2-5, with 9 nucleotides matching TRBD1. The V and J ends lost 5 bases and 5 bases, in that order; junction bases with no gene match: 3. The CDR3 has 12 amino acids. Germline values: CDR1 SQVTM, CDR2 ANQGSEA. CDR3 bases: TGCAGCGTTCTAGACAGGGGGGAGACCCAGTACTTC. Amino acid sequence: CSVLDRGETQYF.

The chain has TRBV5-6 and TRBJ2-2; weak D call: TRBD1 (8 bases). The V end was cut by 0 bases, the J end by 4 bases, with 10 bases between. This CDR3 is 15 amino acids long. The germline CDR1 and CDR2 sequences are SGHDT and YYEEEE. The CDR3 region is CASSLDRGGTGELFF. The CDR3 DNA is TGTGCCAGCAGCTTGGACAGGGGGGGCACCGGGGAGCTGTTTTTT.

This clonotype was detected a few times. The chain joins TRBV12-3 or TRBV12-4 to TRBJ2-7, with TRBD1 identical over 10 bases. Trimming removed 5 bases from V and 4 bases from J; junction bases left unmatched: 8. The CDR3 consists of 15 residues. The CDR3 DNA reads TGTGCCAGCAGTAGTCCCGGGACAGGGGTGTACGAGCAGTACTTC. The encoded protein is CASSSPGTGVYEQYF.

This clonotype appeared many times. The chain employs TRBV25-1 and TRBJ2-3; weak D call: TRBD2 (6 bases). Germline V gene data show CDR1 as MGHDK and CDR2 as SYGVNS. The CDR3 has 14 amino acids. Trimming shortened V by 5 bases and J by 0 bases, and 9 bases separated the two germline ends. DNA of the CDR3: TGTGCCAGCAGTAGCGCGGGGAGCACAGATACGCAGTATTTT. This translates into CASSSAGSTDTQYF.

The sample holds a few counts of this clonotype. V gene TRBV6-5 combines with J gene TRBJ1-3, with 10 nucleotides matching TRBD1. With 6 bases clipped from V and 1 base from J, the junction kept 3 bases outside the gene matches. Germline V gives CDR1 MNHEY, CDR2 SVGAGI. This CDR3 comprises 15 residues. Here the CDR3 reads CASREDRGSGNTIYF. The CDR3 DNA follows: TGTGCCAGCAGGGAGGACAGGGGGTCTGGAAACACCATATATTTT.

The genes are TRBV6-4 and TRBJ1-2; tentatively, D is TRBD1 (6 bases). V was pared by 3 bases and J by 6 bases, with 17 bases between. This CDR3 comprises 15 residues. The germline V gene has CDR1 MRHNA and CDR2 SNTAGT. CDR3 DNA: TGTGCCAGCAGTGATAAATCAGGGGTCCGAGATGGCTACACCTTC. This encodes CASSDKSGVRDGYTF.

This clonotype was observed at least ten times. V usage is TRBV10-3 and J usage is TRBJ2-7, with D hard to call. V lost 2 bases and J 5 bases, leaving 7 bases between the germline ends. The CDR3 extends over 12 amino acids. Germline CDR1 is ENHRY and CDR2 is SYGVKD. In nucleotides, the CDR3 is TGTGCCATCAGTGAGCCCGACAACGAGCAGTACTTC. It yields the protein CAISEPDNEQYF.

In its sample, this clonotype was seen many times. This chain joins TRBV7-8 and TRBJ1-2, with TRBD1 matching 8 bases. This CDR3 is built from 14 residues. Germline CDR1 reads SGHVS; CDR2 reads FQNEAQ. Unmatched junction bases numbered 2, after V lost 5 bases and J lost 0 bases. CDR3 loop: CASSRDRTNYGYTF. The DNA of the CDR3 is TGTGCCAGCAGCCGGGACAGGACTAACTATGGCTACACCTTC.

The genes are TRBV5-1 and TRBJ2-4, with 14 bases matching TRBD2. The CDR3 consists of 17 residues. Per the germline V gene, CDR1 is SGHRS and CDR2 is YFSETQ. Losses at the gene ends were 4 bases for V and 6 bases for J; bases not matched to a gene: 9. The CDR3 sequence: CASSPLPGLAGANIQYF. CDR3 in DNA: TGCGCCAGCAGCCCACTCCCGGGACTAGCGGGGGCAAACATTCAGTACTTC. Complete variable domain (other parts from reference TRBV5-1 and TRBJ2-4): KAGVTQTPRYLIKTRGQQVTLSCSPISGHRSVSWYQQTPGQGLQFLFEYFSETQRNKGNFPGRFSGRQFSNSRSEMNVSTLELGDSALYLCASSPLPGLAGANIQYFGAGTRLSVL.

This clonotype showed up just a few times. The chain is built from TRBV29-1 and TRBJ1-2; D call uncertain. In germline, CDR1 is SQVTM, CDR2 ANQGSEA. This CDR3 comprises 13 residues. Trimming took off 2 bases at V and 2 bases at J, with 9 bases between the two ends. DNA for the CDR3: TGCAGCGTTGAACAGGAGGGCAACTATGGCTACACCTTC. Encoded protein: CSVEQEGNYGYTF.

This chain uses TRBV7-9 with TRBJ2-5; D call uncertain. Germline V lookup: CDR1 SEHNR, CDR2 FQNEAQ (reference sequence). The CDR3 is 14 amino acids. Trimming pared 1 base from V and 2 bases from J, leaving 8 bases between. CDR3 amino acids: CASSLEWTQETQYF. DNA of the CDR3: TGTGCCAGCAGCTTAGAATGGACGCAAGAGACCCAGTACTTC.

This clonotype has only a few counts. The V and J genes are TRBV29-1 and TRBJ2-3; 7 bases match TRBD2. The CDR3 covers 12 residues. Germline CDR1 SQVTM, CDR2 ANQGSEA. V gave up 7 bases and J gave up 6 bases; unmatched junction bases: 7. The CDR3, as DNA: TGCAGCGCCGACCCGGGAGGCGATACGCAGTATTTT. Protein sequence: CSADPGGDTQYF.

The table lists this clonotype with many counts. The CDR3 DNA reads as TGTGCCAGCAGCCAAGAAACCACAGCCGAAAAACTGTTTTTT. As protein: CASSQETTAEKLFF. The V call is TRBV14, the J call TRBJ1-4; D is undetermined. V was cut by 0 bases and J by 8 bases, with 10 bases left in between. The CDR3 loop spans 14 amino acids. Germline-derived CDR1 and CDR2 are SGHDN and FVKESK.

CDR3 nucleotides: TGCGCCAGCAGCTTGGAGGGACAGTATAATTCACCCCTCCACTTT. Encoded protein: CASSLEGQYNSPLHF. V and J are TRBV5-1 and TRBJ1-6, with 7 bases fitting TRBD1. CDR1 and CDR2 (germline): SGHRS, YFSETQ. Trimming at V came to 0 bases and at J to 4 bases, leaving 1 base not matched to a gene. The CDR3 covers 15 residues.